This TCR beta chain derives from a study of blood T cells in healthy people across ages. This clonotype has a handful of counts. The germline V and J ends were trimmed by 3 bases and 6 bases, with 11 bases remaining between them. Per germline, CDR1 KGHSH and CDR2 LQKENI. CDR3 length: 14 residues. Next came a second PCR, run for about 7 to 12 cycles, which used a sample-barcoded 5' primer along with a J-beta primer mix. TCRdb analysed the 5' RACE reads with MiXCR anew, one entry per CDR3 protein. The sample yields about 800,000 distinct CDR3 sequences, 20% to 25% seen once. These data were also filed under a second study, of T cells of mothers and their children. As reported in that work: A second PCR was performed with the M1S primer. This primer added sample barcodes and 2-4 random nucleotides.

The specimen sequenced was blood. The rearrangement uses TRBV18 and TRBJ2-2; the D is unclear. The clonotype was recovered from a boy between 10 and 17 years old in good health. DNA of the CDR3: TGTGCCAGCTCACCTATTATCGAGGCCGGGGAGCTGTTTTTT. Its translation: CASSPIIEAGELFF.